Listed below are T cell receptor beta chains from one sample, sequenced in a study of cytomegalovirus exposure and HLA in healthy donors. Measured with immunoSEQ multiplex PCR; TCRdb has only the in-frame clones, and not every one. The profile shows roughly 180,000 clones, about 80% of them singletons. Sequencing used PBMCs. The receptors were sampled from a man between 18 and 35 years old in good health and CMV-seronegative. Each CDR3 is given with its conserved first and last residue. The order of the fields is D gene, J gene, clone size, V gene, CDR3 protein, CDR3 DNA. A D gene is named only where the DNA matches it firmly. Size is stated for part of the rows, as once, few or many counts, or as a class when the clone is expanded.

D gene: .
J gene: TRBJ1-5
clone size: few
V gene: TRBV19
CDR3 protein: CASSFAQGYSNQPQHF
CDR3 DNA: TGTGCCAGTAGTTTCGCACAGGGTTATAGCAATCAGCCCCAGCATTTT

D gene: .
J gene: TRBJ2-3
clone size: .
V gene: TRBV6-5
CDR3 protein: CASRLGVVTDTQYF
CDR3 DNA: TGTGCCAGCCGGTTAGGGGTGGTCACAGATACGCAGTATTTT

D gene: TRBD1
J gene: TRBJ2-7
clone size: .
V gene: TRBV5-5
CDR3 protein: CASSLARPGQGYEQYF
CDR3 DNA: TGTGCCAGCAGCTTGGCCAGACCGGGACAGGGCTACGAGCAGTACTTC

D gene: TRBD2
J gene: TRBJ2-2
clone size: .
V gene: TRBV6-8
CDR3 protein: CASSYGAGAAGELFF
CDR3 DNA: TGTGCCAGCAGTTACGGGGCGGGAGCGGCCGGGGAGCTGTTTTTT

D gene: TRBD2
J gene: TRBJ2-7
clone size: .
V gene: TRBV11-2
CDR3 protein: CASSPWTSGTEQYF
CDR3 DNA: TGTGCCAGCAGCCCCTGGACTAGCGGGACCGAGCAGTACTTC

D gene: TRBD1
J gene: TRBJ1-5
clone size: .
V gene: TRBV5-5
CDR3 protein: CASSRWGQEQPQHF
CDR3 DNA: TGTGCCAGCAGCCGATGGGGACAGGAGCAGCCCCAGCATTTT

D gene: TRBD2
J gene: TRBJ2-3
clone size: .
V gene: TRBV7-3
CDR3 protein: CASSPLGLAADTQYF
CDR3 DNA: TGTGCCAGCAGCCCGCTAGGACTAGCTGCAGATACGCAGTATTTT

D gene: .
J gene: TRBJ1-5
clone size: .
V gene: TRBV4-2
CDR3 protein: CASSPQGSNQPQHF
CDR3 DNA: TGTGCCAGCAGCCCTCAGGGTAGCAATCAGCCCCAGCATTTT

D gene: TRBD1
J gene: TRBJ2-7
clone size: .
V gene: TRBV13
CDR3 protein: CASSLRGQGANYEQYF
CDR3 DNA: TGTGCCAGCAGCTTACGAGGGCAGGGGGCCAACTACGAGCAGTACTTC

D gene: TRBD1
J gene: TRBJ2-7
clone size: .
V gene: TRBV14
CDR3 protein: CASSPRDRGPYEQYF
CDR3 DNA: TGTGCCAGCAGCCCTCGGGACAGGGGGCCCTACGAGCAGTACTTC

D gene: .
J gene: TRBJ1-6
clone size: once
V gene: TRBV6-5
CDR3 protein: CASSYSGGIDSPLHF
CDR3 DNA: TGTGCCAGCAGTTACTCGGGGGGGATTGATTCACCCCTCCACTTT

D gene: .
J gene: TRBJ2-2
clone size: .
V gene: TRBV7-3
CDR3 protein: CASSRVPANTGELFF
CDR3 DNA: TGTGCCAGCAGCCGGGTACCGGCGAACACCGGGGAGCTGTTTTTT

D gene: .
J gene: TRBJ2-7
clone size: .
V gene: TRBV25-1
CDR3 protein: CASSESGYYEQYF
CDR3 DNA: TGTGCCAGCAGTGAATCAGGGTACTACGAGCAGTACTTC

D gene: .
J gene: TRBJ1-6
clone size: few
V gene: TRBV7-8
CDR3 protein: CASSLAIGVNSPLHF
CDR3 DNA: TGTGCCAGCAGCTTAGCGATAGGGGTTAATTCACCCCTCCACTTT

D gene: TRBD1
J gene: TRBJ2-5
clone size: once
V gene: TRBV5-4
CDR3 protein: CASSTWTGIRETQYF
CDR3 DNA: TGTGCCAGCAGCACATGGACAGGCATAAGGGAGACCCAGTACTTC

D gene: TRBD1
J gene: TRBJ1-1
clone size: .
V gene: TRBV2
CDR3 protein: CASGWTGRSTEAFF
CDR3 DNA: TGTGCCAGCGGATGGACAGGGCGAAGCACTGAAGCTTTCTTT

D gene: TRBD2
J gene: TRBJ2-2
clone size: .
V gene: TRBV6-5
CDR3 protein: CASRFGLAGTGELFF
CDR3 DNA: TGTGCCAGCAGGTTCGGACTAGCTGGCACCGGGGAGCTGTTTTTT

D gene: .
J gene: TRBJ2-4
clone size: .
V gene: TRBV5-1
CDR3 protein: CASSTWVSPRGAKNIQYF
CDR3 DNA: TGCGCCAGCAGCACGTGGGTCTCTCCTCGAGGCGCCAAAAACATTCAGTACTTC

D gene: .
J gene: TRBJ1-2
clone size: .
V gene: TRBV23-1
CDR3 protein: CANRDTSYGYTF
CDR3 DNA: TGCGCCAACAGGGACACCTCCTATGGCTACACCTTC